This TCR beta chain was captured in a study of OX40 agonist ivuxolimab in advanced cancers. As for the study in general: Participants averaged around 60 years of age (range roughly 23 to 90) and were approximately 81% male. Study-wide points: Compared with others, partial responders at 0.1-3.0 mg/kg displayed clonal expansion among the lowest. Fewer expanded clones were found on average in CD4+ than in CD8+ T cells.

Profiled with immunoSEQ multiplex PCR; TCRdb holds only in-frame clones, not every one. The table lists tens of thousands of clones, roughly 89% of them singletons. There are 14 residues in the CDR3. Per germline, CDR1 MNHEY and CDR2 SVGAGI. Points on this clone: What it binds is not known.

The chain has TRBV6-5 and TRBJ2-5; possible D gene TRBD1, 6 bases. TRBJ2-7 explains the end of the DNA better; the J call may be wrong. This sequence originates from an adult with an advanced solid tumor such as melanoma, head and neck, liver or kidney cancer. The specimen comprised CD4+ or CD8+ T cells sorted from blood, sampled in a trial of the OX40 agonist ivuxolimab. The CDR3 DNA is TGTGCCTGCCAAAGGGGGACCAACTCCTACGAGCAGTACTTC. It yields the protein CACQRGTNSYEQYF.